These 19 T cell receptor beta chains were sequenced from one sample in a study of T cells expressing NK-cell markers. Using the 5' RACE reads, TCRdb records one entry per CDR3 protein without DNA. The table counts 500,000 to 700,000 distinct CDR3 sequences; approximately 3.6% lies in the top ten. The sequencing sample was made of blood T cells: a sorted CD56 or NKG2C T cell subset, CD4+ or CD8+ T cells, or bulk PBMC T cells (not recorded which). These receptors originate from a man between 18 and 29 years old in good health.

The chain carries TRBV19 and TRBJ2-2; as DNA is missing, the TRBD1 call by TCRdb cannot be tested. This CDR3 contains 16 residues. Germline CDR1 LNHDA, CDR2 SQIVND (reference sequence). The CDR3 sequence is CASSILGGVASGELFF.

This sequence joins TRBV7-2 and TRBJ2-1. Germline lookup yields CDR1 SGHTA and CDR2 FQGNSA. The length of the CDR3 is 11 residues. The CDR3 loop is CASSLSAEQFF.

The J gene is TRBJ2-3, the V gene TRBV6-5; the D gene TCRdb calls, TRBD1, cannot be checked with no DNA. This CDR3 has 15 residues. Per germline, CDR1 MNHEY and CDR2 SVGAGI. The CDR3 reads CASSYSVDRKGTQYF.

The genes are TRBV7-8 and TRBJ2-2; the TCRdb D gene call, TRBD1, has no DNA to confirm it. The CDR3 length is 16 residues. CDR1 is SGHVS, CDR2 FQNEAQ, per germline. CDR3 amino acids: CASSPQGGYVTGELFF.

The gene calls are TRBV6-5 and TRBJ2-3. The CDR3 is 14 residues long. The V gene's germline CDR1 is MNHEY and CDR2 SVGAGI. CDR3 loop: CASSYDGSTDTQYF.

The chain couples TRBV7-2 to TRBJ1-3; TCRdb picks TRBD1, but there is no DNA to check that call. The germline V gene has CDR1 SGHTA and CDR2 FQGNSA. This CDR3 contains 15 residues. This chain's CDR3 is CASSLETALGNTIYF.

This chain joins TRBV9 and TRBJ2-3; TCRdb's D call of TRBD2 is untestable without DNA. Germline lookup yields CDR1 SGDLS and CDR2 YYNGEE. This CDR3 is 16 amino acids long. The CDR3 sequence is CASSVGASRSTDTQYF.

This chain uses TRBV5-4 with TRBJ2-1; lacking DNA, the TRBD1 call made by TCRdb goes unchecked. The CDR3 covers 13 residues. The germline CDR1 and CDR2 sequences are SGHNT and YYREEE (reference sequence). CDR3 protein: CASLRQGRNEQFF.

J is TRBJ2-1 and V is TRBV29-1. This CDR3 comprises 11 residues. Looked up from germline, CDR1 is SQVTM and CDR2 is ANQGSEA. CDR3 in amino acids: CSVEFIGEQFF.

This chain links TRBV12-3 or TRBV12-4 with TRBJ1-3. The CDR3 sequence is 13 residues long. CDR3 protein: CASRPTSGNTIYF.

The CDR3 sequence is CASSLRLTSGTTDTQYF. The V call is TRBV28, the J call TRBJ2-3; TCRdb names TRBD2, which stays unverified in the absence of DNA. This CDR3 region has 17 residues. Germline lookup yields CDR1 MDHEN and CDR2 SYDVKM.

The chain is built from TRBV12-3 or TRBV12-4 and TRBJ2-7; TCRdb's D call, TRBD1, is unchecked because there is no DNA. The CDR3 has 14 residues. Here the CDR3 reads CASLGGHASYEQYF.

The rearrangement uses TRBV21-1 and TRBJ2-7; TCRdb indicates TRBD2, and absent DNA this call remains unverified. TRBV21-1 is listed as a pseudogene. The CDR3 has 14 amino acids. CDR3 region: CASSCGTSPYEQYF.

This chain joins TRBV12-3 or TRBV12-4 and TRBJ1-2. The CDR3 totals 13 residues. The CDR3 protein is CASSREGGYGYTF.

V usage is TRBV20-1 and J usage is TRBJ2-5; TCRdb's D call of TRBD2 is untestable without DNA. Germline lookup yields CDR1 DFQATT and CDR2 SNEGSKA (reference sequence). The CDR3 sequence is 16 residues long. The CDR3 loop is CSARALAGEGAETQYF.

The CDR3 reads CASSDTVSNQPQHF. The rearrangement uses TRBV7-9 and TRBJ1-5. This CDR3 is built from 14 residues. Germline CDR1 reads SEHNR; CDR2 reads FQNEAQ (reference sequence).

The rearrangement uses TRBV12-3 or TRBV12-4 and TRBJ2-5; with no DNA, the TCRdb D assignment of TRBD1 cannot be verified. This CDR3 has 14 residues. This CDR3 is CASSKGENGETQYF.

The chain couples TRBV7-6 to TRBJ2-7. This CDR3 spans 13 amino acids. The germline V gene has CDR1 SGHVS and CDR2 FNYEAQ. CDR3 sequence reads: CASSRGPTYEQYF.

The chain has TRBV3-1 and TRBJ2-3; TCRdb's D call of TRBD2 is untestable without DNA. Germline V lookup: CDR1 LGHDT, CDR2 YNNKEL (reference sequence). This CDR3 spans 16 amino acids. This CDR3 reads CASSPAGGEGTDTQYF.